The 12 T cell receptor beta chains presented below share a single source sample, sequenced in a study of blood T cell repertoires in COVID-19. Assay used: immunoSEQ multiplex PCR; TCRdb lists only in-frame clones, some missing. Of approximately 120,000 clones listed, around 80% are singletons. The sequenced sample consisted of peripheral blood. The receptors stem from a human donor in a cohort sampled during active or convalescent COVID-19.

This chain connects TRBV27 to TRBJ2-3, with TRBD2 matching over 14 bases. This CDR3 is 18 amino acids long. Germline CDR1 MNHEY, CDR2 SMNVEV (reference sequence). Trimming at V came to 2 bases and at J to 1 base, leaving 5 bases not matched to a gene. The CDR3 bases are TGTGCCAGCAGTTTAGTCCCGGGACTAGCGGGGGGCACAGATACGCAGTATTTT. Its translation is CASSLVPGLAGGTDTQYF.

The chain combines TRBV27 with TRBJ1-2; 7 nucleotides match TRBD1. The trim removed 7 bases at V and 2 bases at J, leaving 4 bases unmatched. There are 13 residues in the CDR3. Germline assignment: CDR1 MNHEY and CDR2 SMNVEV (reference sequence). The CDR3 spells CASTGQNNYGYTF. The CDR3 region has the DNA TGTGCCAGCACGGGACAGAACAACTATGGCTACACCTTC.

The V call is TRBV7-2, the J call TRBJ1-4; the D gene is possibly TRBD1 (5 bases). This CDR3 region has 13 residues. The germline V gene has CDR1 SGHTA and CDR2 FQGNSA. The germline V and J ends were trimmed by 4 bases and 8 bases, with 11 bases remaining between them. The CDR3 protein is CASSSGLEEKLFF. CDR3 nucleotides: TGTGCCAGCAGCTCAGGGTTAGAGGAAAAACTGTTTTTT. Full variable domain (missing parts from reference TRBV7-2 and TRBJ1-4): GAGVSQSPSNKVTEKGKDVELRCDPISGHTALYWYRQSLGQGLEFLIYFQGNSAPDKSGLPSDRFSAERTGGSVSTLTIQRTQQEDSAVYLCASSSGLEEKLFFGSGTQLSVL.

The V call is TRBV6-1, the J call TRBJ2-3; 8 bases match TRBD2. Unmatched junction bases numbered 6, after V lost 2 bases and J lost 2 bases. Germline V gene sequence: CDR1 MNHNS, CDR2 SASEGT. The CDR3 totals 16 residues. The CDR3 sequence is CASSEFSGAITDTQYF. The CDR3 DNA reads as TGTGCCAGCAGTGAATTTAGCGGGGCGATCACAGATACGCAGTATTTT.

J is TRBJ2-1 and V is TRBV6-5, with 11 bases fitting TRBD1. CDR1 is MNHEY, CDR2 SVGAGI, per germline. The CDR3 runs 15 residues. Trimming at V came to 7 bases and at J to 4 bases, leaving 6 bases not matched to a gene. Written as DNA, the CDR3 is TGTGCCAGCAACCCCGGGACAGGGGGATACAATGAGCAGTTCTTC. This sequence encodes CASNPGTGGYNEQFF.

The CDR3 region is CASSLQAERPRNEQFF. The CDR3 DNA follows: TGTGCCAGCAGCCTACAAGCGGAACGGCCTCGGAATGAGCAGTTCTTC. The V call is TRBV7-2, the J call TRBJ2-1; TRBD2 is a possible D gene (5 bases). V lost 5 bases and J 7 bases, leaving 21 bases between the germline ends. CDR1 is SGHTA, CDR2 FQGNSA, per germline. The CDR3 is 16 amino acids.

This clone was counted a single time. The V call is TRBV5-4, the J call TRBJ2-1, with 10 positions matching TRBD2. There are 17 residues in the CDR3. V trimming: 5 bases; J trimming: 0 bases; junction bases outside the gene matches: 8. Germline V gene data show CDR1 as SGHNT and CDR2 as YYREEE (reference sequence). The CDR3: CASRAGLAVSSYNEQFF. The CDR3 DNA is TGTGCCAGCAGGGCTGGACTAGCGGTTAGCTCCTACAATGAGCAGTTCTTC.

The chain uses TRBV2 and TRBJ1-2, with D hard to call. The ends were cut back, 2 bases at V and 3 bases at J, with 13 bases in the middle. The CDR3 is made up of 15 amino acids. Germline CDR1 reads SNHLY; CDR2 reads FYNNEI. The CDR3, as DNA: TGTGCCAGCAGTGAAAAAAGTGGAGCGGACTATGGCTACACCTTC. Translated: CASSEKSGADYGYTF.

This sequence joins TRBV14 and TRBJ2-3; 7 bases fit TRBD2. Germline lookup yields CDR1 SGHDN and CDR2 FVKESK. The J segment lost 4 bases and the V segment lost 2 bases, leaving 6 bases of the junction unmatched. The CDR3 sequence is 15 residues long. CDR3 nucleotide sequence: TGTGCCAGCAGCCAACTAAGCGGGAAGGCAGATACGCAGTATTTT. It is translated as CASSQLSGKADTQYF.

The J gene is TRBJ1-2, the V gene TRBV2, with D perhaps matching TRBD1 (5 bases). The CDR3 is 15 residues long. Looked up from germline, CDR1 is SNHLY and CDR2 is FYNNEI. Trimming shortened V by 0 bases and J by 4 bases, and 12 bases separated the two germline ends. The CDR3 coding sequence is TGTGCCAGCAGTGAAGCTTCCAGGGTGGGCTATGGCTACACCTTC. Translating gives CASSEASRVGYGYTF.

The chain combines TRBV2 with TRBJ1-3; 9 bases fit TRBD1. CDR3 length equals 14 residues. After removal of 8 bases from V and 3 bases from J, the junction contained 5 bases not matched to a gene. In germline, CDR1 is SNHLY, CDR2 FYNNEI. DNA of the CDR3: TGTGCCAGCCACAACAGGGGGCTTGGAAACACCATATATTTT. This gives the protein CASHNRGLGNTIYF.

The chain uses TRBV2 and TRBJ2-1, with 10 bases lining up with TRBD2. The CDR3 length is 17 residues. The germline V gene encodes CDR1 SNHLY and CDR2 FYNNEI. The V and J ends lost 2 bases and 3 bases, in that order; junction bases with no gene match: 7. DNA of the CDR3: TGTGCCAGCAGTGAAAGGGCGTGGACTAGCGGCTACAATGAGCAGTTCTTC. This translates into CASSERAWTSGYNEQFF.